This T cell receptor beta chain was documented in a study of blood T cell repertoires in COVID-19. Background on the study: Acute-phase and convalescent COVID-19 samples originated in the United States, Italy and Spain. T cells, B-cell-depleted T cells, or PBMCs supplied cDNA or gDNA.

Per the study methods: Using reference gene primer amplification, nucleated cell counts were estimated. The protocol was immunoSEQ multiplex PCR, while the TCRdb copy is restricted to in-frame clones and leaves out a portion. V, J and clone size are those of that table, while D and trimming were read from the DNA. The sample gives roughly 71,000 clones, 70% to 90% of which show up once; more than 25% is in the top ten. The germline CDR1 and CDR2 sequences are LGHDT and YNNKEL (reference sequence). J lost 1 base, V lost 5 bases, and 6 bases had no gene match. This CDR3 contains 15 residues. The sequencing sample was made of peripheral blood. The receptor was derived from a man between 50 and 59 years old with acute or convalescent COVID-19. The chain recombines TRBV3-1 (or the pseudogene TRBV3-2) with TRBJ2-5; 8 nucleotides match TRBD2. The CDR3 nucleotides read TGTGCCAGCAGCTCCGGGACTAGATCCCAAGAGACCCAGTACTTC. Translating gives CASSSGTRSQETQYF.